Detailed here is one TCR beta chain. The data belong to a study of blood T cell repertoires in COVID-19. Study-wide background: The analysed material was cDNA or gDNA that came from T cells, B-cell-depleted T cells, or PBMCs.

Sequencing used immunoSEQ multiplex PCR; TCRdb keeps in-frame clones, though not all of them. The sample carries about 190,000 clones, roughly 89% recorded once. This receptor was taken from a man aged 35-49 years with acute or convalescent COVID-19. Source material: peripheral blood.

CDR3 bases: TGTGCCAGCGGGAGCGGCGGGGGCGCCGGGGAGCTGTTTTTT. Its protein is CASGSGGGAGELFF. The genes are TRBV7-3 and TRBJ2-2, with a possible D match to TRBD2 (7 bases). The CDR3 loop spans 14 amino acids. The V gene's germline CDR1 is SGHTA and CDR2 FQGTGA. The germline V and J ends were trimmed by 8 bases and 6 bases, with 16 bases remaining between them.